The sequence of this T cell receptor beta chain was determined in a study of blood T cell repertoires in COVID-19. On the study more broadly: Samples representing acute and convalescent COVID-19 were sourced from the United States, Italy and Spain.

The V end lost 0 bases, the J end lost 11 bases, and 14 bases lay between the germline ends. CDR1 and CDR2 (germline): SGHRS, YFSETQ. This CDR3 has 14 residues. As handled by the study authors: Counts of nucleated cells, estimated from reference gene primer amplification, were obtained. TCRdb's copy holds only in-frame clones and misses some; the assay was immunoSEQ multiplex PCR. That table gives V, J and clone size, and the DNA gave D and trimming. The data contain 450,000 to 500,000 clones, 80% to 90% of them singletons. This chain connects TRBV5-1 to TRBJ1-4; the D is unclear. The sequencing input was peripheral blood. The sequence was collected from a human donor in a cohort sampled during active COVID-19. The CDR3 spells CASSLEGKSEKLFF. The DNA of the CDR3 is TGCGCCAGCAGCTTGGAAGGCAAATCGGAGAAACTGTTTTTT.